This T cell receptor beta chain stems from a study of T-cell reconstitution after alpha-beta-depleted transplantation in children. Using unique molecular identifiers, the investigators prepared the TCRbeta library. TCRdb recomputed calls from the PCR reads with MiXCR, one row per CDR3 protein. The sample has about 270,000 distinct CDR3 sequences; more than 9% are singletons. This clonotype was recorded a few times. The CDR3 totals 15 residues. V lost 4 bases and J 2 bases, leaving 14 bases between the germline ends. Germline CDR1 is KGHSH and CDR2 is LQKENI. The chain uses TRBV18 and TRBJ2-5; D remains ambiguous. This TCR derives from a human donor who donated a stem cell graft to a child with SCID. Sequenced material: PBMCs from the stem cell graft donor, taken from the stem cell graft. This CDR3 is CASSQSRQLQETQYF. The CDR3 nucleotides read TGTGCCAGCTCACAAAGCCGCCAACTTCAAGAGACCCAGTACTTC.